This T cell receptor (beta chain) was recorded in a study of identifying expanded T cells in peripheral blood. Overall study findings and caveats: Over two and four weeks, about 15 and 18 clones changed, versus approximately 1.1 between replicates. Roughly two-week clone count variance significantly increased as total template count grew.

Details on this clone: Its antigen is not identified.

This CDR3 comprises 16 residues. After removal of 1 base from V and 3 bases from J, the junction contained 8 bases not matched to a gene. Germline V gene sequence: CDR1 LGHNA, CDR2 YSLEER. Profiling relied on immunoSEQ multiplex PCR, and the TCRdb table lists in-frame clones only, not all of them. Of some 91,000 clones listed, about 91% are singletons. During the collection period, no donor immune events like infections were recorded. V is TRBV4-3 and J is TRBJ2-7; 8 bases are shared with TRBD2. Sequences were obtained from blood. This clonotype was sampled from a person aged 18-70 years in good health. CDR3 sequence: CASSQGTGLVVYEQYF. The CDR3 region has the DNA TGCGCCAGCAGCCAAGGGACGGGACTAGTAGTCTACGAGCAGTACTTC.